This TCR beta chain was identified during a study of T-cell memory formation after mild COVID-19. One entry per CDR3 protein results from TCRdb running MiXCR on the 5' RACE reads. The sample has over 15,000 distinct CDR3 sequences; 23% are singletons. This clonotype was found many times. The receptor was derived from a man younger than 35 who had mild COVID-19 (a few samples of this study predate the infection). Cell type and time point are not known. Sample: PBMCs or a T cell subset sorted from them (not recorded which).

This CDR3 reads CASSFIGFGNSPLHF. CDR3 bases: TGTGCCAGCAGTTTTATTGGGTTTGGCAATTCACCCCTCCACTTT. The chain uses TRBV12-3 or TRBV12-4 and TRBJ1-6; D ambiguous. CDR3 length: 15 residues. V lost 3 bases and J 7 bases, leaving 13 bases between the germline ends.